This T cell receptor beta chain was sequenced during a study of shared T cell receptors in the human thymus. Trimming took 2 bases from V and 3 from J, leaving 5 bases between them. This CDR3 region has 13 residues. Germline CDR1 reads MNHEY; CDR2 reads SMNVEV (reference sequence). Some clones are missing from TCRdb's copy, which holds only in-frame ones; the method was immunoSEQ multiplex PCR. Seen here are hundreds of thousands of clones, approximately 90% observed once, and the top ten hold roughly 0.0097%. These data were also reused for a study on human thymus T cells. Per that paper: Healthy Finnish infants having corrective surgery for congenital heart defects served as donors. It was from resections taken during corrective heart surgery that the thymus tissue came. Thymic and blood repertoires appeared to display a bias in their usage of V and J genes. Unrelated people showed highly overlapping thymic repertoires, related research reported.

The sample comprised thymocytes. The clonotype comes from a boy younger than two with a congenital heart defect. The rearrangement joins TRBV27 to TRBJ2-1; the D is unclear. The CDR3 DNA reads TGTGCCAGCAGTTTAGTCCACTACAATGAGCAGTTCTTC. Amino acids: CASSLVHYNEQFF.